These 20 T cell receptor beta chains were all obtained from the same sample, sequenced in a study of blood T cell repertoires in COVID-19. Clones were read by immunoSEQ multiplex PCR, and TCRdb kept only the in-frame ones, dropping some. The sample shows 140,000 to 150,000 clones, 84% of them seen only once. Sequencing was carried out using PBMCs or T cells enriched from blood (not recorded which). These receptors were collected from a woman aged 45 to 65 with acute COVID-19.

The chain uses TRBV30 and TRBJ2-1, with 7 bases matching TRBD1. Germline CDR1 reads GTSNPN; CDR2 reads SVGIG (reference sequence). Trimming took 4 bases from V and 5 from J; bases not matched to a gene: 5. This CDR3 is 13 amino acids long. CDR3 DNA sequence: TGTGCCTGGACCGACAGGGTAGACAATGAGCAGTTCTTC. This gives the protein CAWTDRVDNEQFF.

The chain employs TRBV15 and TRBJ1-2, with D possibly TRBD1 on 6 matching bases. Between the trimmed V and J ends, which lost 0 bases and 4 bases, there was a span of 21 bases. Germline lookup yields CDR1 LNHNV and CDR2 YYDKDF (reference sequence). The CDR3 runs to 18 residues. The CDR3: CATSREGAWYRPRYGYTF. The DNA for the CDR3 is TGTGCCACCAGCAGAGAGGGGGCTTGGTACAGGCCTCGCTATGGCTACACCTTC.

This chain connects TRBV7-9 to TRBJ2-7, with 9 positions matching TRBD1. The CDR3 has 14 amino acids. Germline assignment: CDR1 SEHNR and CDR2 FQNEAQ (reference sequence). Trimming removed 7 bases from V and 1 base from J; junction bases left unmatched: 5. This CDR3 is CASTQGASSYEQYF. The CDR3 DNA is TGTGCCAGCACACAGGGGGCGTCTTCCTACGAGCAGTACTTC. Based on the CDR3 plus reference TRBV7-9 and TRBJ2-7, the full variable domain is DTGVSQNPRHKITKRGQNVTFRCDPISEHNRLYWYRQTLGQGPEFLTYFQNEAQLEKSRLLSDRFSAERPKGSFSTLEIQRTEQGDSAMYLCASTQGASSYEQYFGPGTRLTVT.

The chain is built from TRBV12-5 and TRBJ1-1; D possibly corresponds to TRBD1 (6 bases). The length of the CDR3 is 12 residues. Germline loops: CDR1 LGHNT, CDR2 FRNRAP. Trimming removed 6 bases at V and 8 bases at J, with 13 bases between. The CDR3, as DNA: TGTGCTAGTGGGGGCTCCGGGACAGAAGCTTTCTTT. Translated: CASGGSGTEAFF.

This chain connects TRBV19 to TRBJ1-6, with 9 nucleotides matching TRBD1. V lost 5 bases, J lost 9 bases, and 8 bases stayed unmatched. Germline V gives CDR1 LNHDA, CDR2 SQIVND (reference sequence). The CDR3 has 15 residues. CDR3 amino acids: CASSFSDRGGSPLHF. In DNA form, the CDR3 reads TGTGCCAGTAGTTTCTCGGACAGGGGCGGTTCACCCCTCCACTTT.

The rearrangement links TRBV19 to TRBJ2-1, with a weak D call TRBD1 (6 bases). The CDR3 runs 14 residues. Looked up from germline, CDR1 is LNHDA and CDR2 is SQIVND (reference sequence). Trimming pared 3 bases from V and 6 bases from J, leaving 12 bases between. DNA for the CDR3: TGTGCCAGTAGTATTCTGGGCAGGGGCAATGAGCAGTTCTTC. Translating gives CASSILGRGNEQFF.

This clone was seen only once. The chain joins TRBV9 to TRBJ1-2; the match to TRBD1 covers 7 bases. V gave up 0 bases and J gave up 1 base; unmatched junction bases: 3. The CDR3 sequence is 15 residues long. Germline V gene data show CDR1 as SGDLS and CDR2 as YYNGEE. The CDR3: CASSVEGQINYGYTF. Here the CDR3 DNA reads TGTGCCAGCAGCGTAGAGGGACAGATTAACTATGGCTACACCTTC.

This clone was counted a single time. V usage is TRBV11-3 and J usage is TRBJ2-7, with D perhaps matching TRBD2 (5 bases). Between the trimmed V and J ends, which lost 5 bases and 4 bases, there was a span of 15 bases. The CDR3 extends over 14 amino acids. The germline CDR1 and CDR2 sequences are SGHNT and YENEEA. In DNA, the CDR3 is TGTGCCAGCAGCGACGCCAGGAGGCAGTACGAGCAGTACTTC. Translating it yields CASSDARRQYEQYF.

The genes are TRBV9 and TRBJ2-3; TRBD1 is a possible D gene (5 bases). Trimming stripped 1 base from V and 1 base from J, with 13 bases between. The CDR3 sequence is 16 residues long. CDR1 and CDR2 (germline): SGDLS, YYNGEE. For the CDR3, the DNA is TGTGCCAGCAGCGTACTTAGTGTAGGGGGCACAGATACGCAGTATTTT. Translating gives CASSVLSVGGTDTQYF.

This clone was picked up a small number of times. The J gene is TRBJ1-2, the V gene TRBV7-2; possibly TRBD1 for D (5 bases). The CDR3 covers 15 residues. V was shortened by 6 bases and J by 2 bases, with 16 bases between the two germline ends. Looked up from germline, CDR1 is SGHTA and CDR2 is FQGNSA. CDR3 nucleotides: TGTGCCAGCAGTCCTACCGGGACTGACAACTATGGCTACACCTTC. Translation gives CASSPTGTDNYGYTF.

The CDR3 DNA follows: TGTGCCAGCAGCCAAGAAACGGGACTAGCGGGAGGACCTCCCTACAATGAGCAGTTCTTC. Translation gives CASSQETGLAGGPPYNEQFF. The chain couples TRBV14 to TRBJ2-1, with 15 bases matching TRBD2. Germline CDR1 is SGHDN and CDR2 is FVKESK. With V trimmed by 0 bases and J by 2 bases, 8 bases remained unmatched. CDR3 length: 20 amino acids. The full variable domain, in which reference TRBV14 and TRBJ2-1 provide the parts outside the CDR3, is EAGVTQFPSHSVIEKGQTVTLRCDPISGHDNLYWYRRVMGKEIKFLLHFVKESKQDESGMPNNRFLAERTGGTYSTLKVQPAELEDSGVYFCASSQETGLAGGPPYNEQFFGPGTRLTVL.

Only one count was recorded for this clone. The V call is TRBV6-5, the J call TRBJ1-2; the D gene is possibly TRBD1 (6 bases). CDR1 and CDR2 from the germline V gene are MNHEY and SVGAGI. Trimming pared 6 bases from V and 6 bases from J, leaving 17 bases between. The CDR3 loop spans 14 amino acids. CDR3 nucleotide sequence: TGTGCCAGCAGCCCGAAGGGGGGGTTGGATGGCTACACCTTC. Protein product: CASSPKGGLDGYTF.

In this sample, this clone turned up once. The chain uses TRBV4-1 and TRBJ2-1; 7 nucleotides align to TRBD2. Germline V gives CDR1 MGHRA, CDR2 YSYEKL. The CDR3 runs to 15 residues. V lost 4 bases to trimming and J lost 6 bases; unmatched junction nucleotides: 9. The CDR3 nucleotides read TGCGCCAGCAGCCGGCGAGCGGGAAGTAGCAATGAGCAGTTCTTC. Its translation: CASSRRAGSSNEQFF.

CDR3 residues: CASSGRLAGATGELFF. The CDR3 DNA is TGTGCCAGCAGTGGAAGACTAGCGGGGGCCACCGGGGAGCTGTTTTTT. The chain has TRBV28 and TRBJ2-2, with TRBD2 matching over 12 bases. The CDR3 runs 16 residues. The germline CDR1 and CDR2 sequences are MDHEN and SYDVKM. With V trimmed by 5 bases and J by 4 bases, 5 bases remained unmatched. Full variable domain (outside the CDR3, taken from reference TRBV28 and TRBJ2-2): DVKVTQSSRYLVKRTGEKVFLECVQDMDHENMFWYRQDPGLGLRLIYFSYDVKMKEKGDIPEGYSVSREKKERFSLILESASTNQTSMYLCASSGRLAGATGELFFGEGSRLTVL.

This chain joins TRBV7-3 and TRBJ2-3; D possibly corresponds to TRBD2 (5 bases). CDR3 length equals 15 residues. V lost 4 bases to trimming and J lost 2 bases, with 13 bases between them. CDR1 is SGHTA, CDR2 FQGTGA, per germline. The CDR3 reads CASSSEGLLTDTQYF. CDR3 in DNA: TGTGCCAGCAGCTCAGAAGGACTGCTCACAGATACGCAGTATTTT.

This rearrangement joins TRBV28 to TRBJ1-6; possibly TRBD1 for D (5 bases). Trimming left V 7 bases short and J 0 bases short, with 16 bases between. CDR3 size: 17 residues. Per the germline V gene, CDR1 is MDHEN and CDR2 is SYDVKM. CDR3 region: CASTSATASSYNSPLHF. The DNA for the CDR3 is TGTGCCAGCACCTCGGCGACAGCGAGCTCCTATAATTCACCCCTCCACTTT.

The V and J genes are TRBV24-1 and TRBJ2-7; 7 bases are shared with TRBD1. Germline loops: CDR1 KGHDR, CDR2 SFDVKD. Trimming at V came to 7 bases and at J to 1 base, leaving 6 bases not matched to a gene. This CDR3 comprises 14 residues. DNA for the CDR3: TGTGCCACCAGCCCGGGACAGTTTTCCTACGAGCAGTACTTC. Protein sequence: CATSPGQFSYEQYF.

The V gene is TRBV14, the J gene TRBJ2-7; D is ambiguous. CDR1 is SGHDN, CDR2 FVKESK, per germline. This CDR3 is built from 12 residues. V lost 4 bases to trimming and J lost 0 bases, with 4 bases between them. The CDR3 loop is CASSPSSYEQYF. The CDR3 DNA reads TGTGCCAGCAGCCCCAGCTCCTACGAGCAGTACTTC.

Regarding this clone: The sample carries other DNA sequences with the same CDR3. The J gene is TRBJ2-1, the V gene TRBV7-2; 8 bases match TRBD2. J was trimmed by 6 bases and V by 5 bases; bases with no gene match: 3. The CDR3 is 13 amino acids. The V gene's germline CDR1 is SGHTA and CDR2 FQGNSA. CDR3 in amino acids: CASSLGTSNEQFF. The CDR3 coding sequence is TGTGCCAGCAGCCTCGGGACTAGCAATGAGCAGTTCTTC.

This chain links TRBV5-1 with TRBJ1-6; D is unclear. The CDR3 extends over 15 amino acids. Trimming took off 4 bases at V and 10 bases at J, with 18 bases between the two ends. Germline V gene sequence: CDR1 SGHRS, CDR2 YFSETQ. This CDR3 is CASSKTVGGESPLHF. CDR3 in DNA: TGCGCCAGCAGCAAGACGGTGGGAGGCGAGTCACCCCTCCACTTT.